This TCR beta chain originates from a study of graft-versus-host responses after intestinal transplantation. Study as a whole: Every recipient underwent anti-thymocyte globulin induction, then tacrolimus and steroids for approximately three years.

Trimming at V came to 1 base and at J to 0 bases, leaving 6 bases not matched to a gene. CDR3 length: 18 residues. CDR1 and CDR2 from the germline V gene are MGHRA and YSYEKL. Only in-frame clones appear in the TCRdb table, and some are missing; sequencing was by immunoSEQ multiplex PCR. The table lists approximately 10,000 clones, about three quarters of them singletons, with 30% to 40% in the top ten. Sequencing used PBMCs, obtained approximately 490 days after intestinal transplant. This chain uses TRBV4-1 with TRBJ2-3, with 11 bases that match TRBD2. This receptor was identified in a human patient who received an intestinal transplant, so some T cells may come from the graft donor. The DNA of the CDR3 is TGCGCCAGCAGCCAAGGGGGACTAGCGGCCGATAGCACAGATACGCAGTATTTT. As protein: CASSQGGLAADSTDTQYF.